The 25 T cell receptor beta chains listed next were all sequenced from one sample in a study of patients and donors after allogeneic stem cell transplantation (dated by TCRdb to 2020 to 2021). Library generation was performed with RT-PCR. Sequencing relied on a NextSeq 550. TCRdb reprocessing: public reads trimmed at Q25 with fastp, clones called with MiXCR, in-frame beta chains kept. Rows are unified per CDR3 protein, each entry keeping the most common DNA and genes. The sample has 150,000 to 200,000 distinct CDR3 sequences on record, approximately 28% of them singletons. The top ten constitute 3.2% of the sample. Sequencing was done on a sample of blood, either unsorted or a sorted T cell fraction (not recorded which). Every receptor here comes from a human donor who was either an allogeneic HSCT recipient or a stem cell or donor lymphocyte infusion donor (not recorded which). It is not recorded whose cells these are; they may come from a transplant donor.

This clonotype was observed a few times. The V gene is TRBV27, the J gene TRBJ1-6; D is uncertain. CDR3 length: 17 residues. Germline V CDR1 and CDR2: MNHEY, SMNVEV (reference sequence). The germline V and J ends were trimmed by 5 bases and 7 bases, with 21 bases remaining between them. The CDR3 is CASSKIRRPAPNSPLHF. CDR3 coding DNA: TGTGCCAGCAGTAAAATCCGACGGCCCGCACCCAATTCACCCCTCCACTTT.

The chain uses TRBV7-3 and TRBJ2-3, with 10 bases that match TRBD1. Germline V gene sequence: CDR1 SGHTA, CDR2 FQGTGA. The CDR3 spans 15 residues. Unmatched junction bases numbered 2, after V lost 1 base and J lost 4 bases. CDR3 in DNA: TGTGCCAGCAGCTTAATGGGACAGGGGCCAGATACGCAGTATTTT. Its translation is CASSLMGQGPDTQYF.

This chain joins TRBV27 and TRBJ1-5; 7 bases align to TRBD1. This CDR3 spans 17 amino acids. Germline CDR1 is MNHEY and CDR2 is SMNVEV (reference sequence). Trimming took 6 bases from V and 3 from J; bases not matched to a gene: 14. As DNA, the CDR3 is TGTGCCAGCAGCCTTCTTCCGACAGGGAAGTACAATCAGCCCCAGCATTTT. This sequence encodes CASSLLPTGKYNQPQHF.

This clonotype came up a few times. The chain employs TRBV7-2 and TRBJ1-1, with D unclear. Deletions cut 1 base from V and 0 bases from J, with 12 bases between. Germline V CDR1 and CDR2: SGHTA, FQGNSA. This CDR3 region has 16 residues. The CDR3 nucleotides read TGTGCCAGCAGCTTAGGGTTCGGGTTTTTGAACACTGAAGCTTTCTTT. Translated: CASSLGFGFLNTEAFF.

The table lists this clonotype with a few counts. The J gene is TRBJ1-1, the V gene TRBV5-4, with D perhaps TRBD1 (6 bases). Germline CDR1 is SGHNT and CDR2 is YYREEE (reference sequence). V was pared by 3 bases and J by 3 bases, with 15 bases between. The CDR3 runs to 15 residues. CDR3 protein: CASSSSRGRDTEAFF. In DNA form, the CDR3 reads TGTGCCAGCAGCTCCAGCAGGGGTAGAGACACTGAAGCTTTCTTT.

This chain's CDR3 is CASSQGTGSATNEKLFF. Written as DNA, the CDR3 is TGTGCCAGCAGCCAAGGTACAGGGAGTGCAACTAATGAAAAACTGTTTTTT. The chain combines TRBV3-1 with TRBJ1-4; tentatively, D is TRBD1 (6 bases). The CDR3 spans 17 residues. V was cut by 1 base and J by 0 bases, with 12 bases left in between. Germline V lookup: CDR1 LGHDT, CDR2 YNNKEL (reference sequence).

This chain connects TRBV5-1 to TRBJ1-2, with TRBD1 matching over 8 bases. Germline V gene lookup returns CDR1 SGHRS and CDR2 YFSETQ. This CDR3 comprises 15 residues. With V trimmed by 3 bases and J by 2 bases, 6 bases remained unmatched. The CDR3, as DNA: TGCGCCAGCAGCTCGAGGGGACAGGAGAACTATGGCTACACCTTC. Its translation: CASSSRGQENYGYTF.

This chain's CDR3 is CAISEGGLGNQPQHF. CDR3 coding DNA: TGTGCCATCAGTGAAGGAGGGCTGGGCAATCAGCCCCAGCATTTT. This rearrangement joins TRBV10-3 to TRBJ1-5, with D uncertain. Trimming pared 3 bases from V and 2 bases from J, leaving 11 bases between. Germline V gene lookup returns CDR1 ENHRY and CDR2 SYGVKD. The CDR3 is made up of 15 amino acids.

V gene TRBV7-9 combines with J gene TRBJ2-6; D uncertain. V was clipped by 5 bases and J by 2 bases, with 22 bases between them. Germline loops: CDR1 SEHNR, CDR2 FQNEAQ (reference sequence). CDR3 size: 19 residues. The CDR3 nucleotides read TGTGCCAGCAGCCCAAAAGGTGCTAGTACATGGCCTGGGGCCAACGTCCTGACTTTC. It translates to CASSPKGASTWPGANVLTF.

The chain links TRBV11-2 to TRBJ1-2; weak D call: TRBD1 (6 bases). The CDR3 has 16 amino acids. Germline CDR1 reads SGHAT; CDR2 reads FQNNGV. V lost 5 bases and J 3 bases, leaving 19 bases between the germline ends. This CDR3 is CASSRPRGVVDYGYTF. As DNA, the CDR3 is TGTGCCAGCAGCAGACCAAGGGGGGTTGTCGACTATGGCTACACCTTC.

J is TRBJ2-7 and V is TRBV15, with D tentatively TRBD2 (5 bases). Per the germline V gene, CDR1 is LNHNV and CDR2 is YYDKDF (reference sequence). V was shortened by 4 bases and J by 3 bases, with 19 bases between the two germline ends. There are 16 residues in the CDR3. CDR3 amino acids: CATSTVSDLRGYEQYF. The CDR3 DNA reads TGTGCCACCAGCACGGTTTCGGACCTTCGGGGCTACGAGCAGTACTTC.

The chain uses TRBV27 and TRBJ2-7, with D uncertain. The germline V and J ends were trimmed by 5 bases and 5 bases, with 13 bases remaining between them. The CDR3 is made up of 13 amino acids. The V gene's germline CDR1 is MNHEY and CDR2 SMNVEV (reference sequence). The CDR3 here is CASSPQLLNEQYF. CDR3 DNA sequence: TGTGCCAGCAGTCCCCAGCTATTGAACGAGCAGTACTTC.

The CDR3: CATLARDRGSYTF. In DNA form, the CDR3 reads TGTGCCACCTTGGCCCGGGACAGGGGAAGCTACACCTTC. The chain has TRBV10-3 and TRBJ1-2, with 10 bases identical to TRBD1. V was pared by 10 bases and J by 9 bases, with 11 bases of the junction left unmatched. Looked up from germline, CDR1 is ENHRY and CDR2 is SYGVKD. CDR3 length: 13 residues.

The V and J genes are TRBV9 and TRBJ2-1; D gene ambiguous. The CDR3 is 17 amino acids. The germline gives CDR1 SGDLS, CDR2 YYNGEE. Trimming removed 0 bases at V and 0 bases at J, with 13 bases between. The CDR3 sequence is CASSVAKLESSYNEQFF. As DNA, the CDR3 is TGTGCCAGCAGCGTAGCCAAACTCGAAAGCTCCTACAATGAGCAGTTCTTC.

This clonotype was recorded a few times. This chain joins TRBV7-9 and TRBJ1-1; 7 bases agree with TRBD1. In germline, CDR1 is SEHNR, CDR2 FQNEAQ (reference sequence). Unmatched junction bases numbered 6, after V lost 7 bases and J lost 1 base. The CDR3 has 14 residues. CDR3 nucleotide sequence: TGTGCCAGCACCCTCGGGACAGCGAACACTGAAGCTTTCTTT. Protein product: CASTLGTANTEAFF.

This clonotype was observed a handful of times. V is TRBV7-2 and J is TRBJ1-5, with 10 bases lining up with TRBD1. V was clipped by 5 bases and J by 6 bases; unmatched bases: 4. The germline gives CDR1 SGHTA, CDR2 FQGNSA. CDR3 length: 14 amino acids. The CDR3 sequence is CASSRDRGFQPQHF. The CDR3 nucleotides are TGTGCCAGCAGCCGGGACAGGGGATTTCAGCCCCAGCATTTT.

This clonotype occurred a few times. The V call is TRBV2, the J call TRBJ2-7; 10 nucleotides line up with TRBD1. Germline CDR1 reads SNHLY; CDR2 reads FYNNEI. J gave up 3 bases and V 4 bases, and 3 bases lay outside the gene matches. The CDR3 sequence is 14 residues long. The CDR3 is CASSGDRGSYEQYF. For the CDR3, the DNA is TGTGCCAGCAGTGGGGACAGGGGAAGCTACGAGCAGTACTTC.

The count of this clonotype is one. The J gene is TRBJ2-7, the V gene TRBV28, with D perhaps TRBD1 or TRBD2 (7 bases each). Trimming cost V 6 bases and J 3 bases, with 15 bases left between them. The germline V gene has CDR1 MDHEN and CDR2 SYDVKM. The CDR3 extends over 14 amino acids. CDR3: CASRGGDRIYEQYF. CDR3 in DNA: TGTGCCAGCAGGGGGGGGGACAGAATCTACGAGCAGTACTTC.

The chain has TRBV7-2 and TRBJ2-1; D may be TRBD2 (6 bases). Germline CDR1 and CDR2: SGHTA and FQGNSA. The CDR3 spans 14 residues. V lost 5 bases, J lost 6 bases, and 14 bases lay in between. CDR3 coding DNA: TGTGCCAGCAGCCCCCGGGAGAGAAGCAATGAGCAGTTCTTC. Residues: CASSPRERSNEQFF.

This sequence joins TRBV7-2 and TRBJ1-4; no firm D call. Germline V gives CDR1 SGHTA, CDR2 FQGNSA. Deletions cut 3 bases from V and 8 bases from J, with 16 bases between. The CDR3 has 15 amino acids. In DNA form, the CDR3 reads TGTGCCAGCAGCTTCGGACGATCCTCGAGGGAAAAACTGTTTTTT. This codes for CASSFGRSSREKLFF.

This chain links TRBV19 with TRBJ1-4, with TRBD1 identical over 8 bases. Trimming at V came to 8 bases and at J to 10 bases, leaving 6 bases not matched to a gene. In germline, CDR1 is LNHDA, CDR2 SQIVND (reference sequence). The CDR3 contains 12 residues. CDR3 DNA sequence: TGTGCCAGTTTCCAGGGGGCTGGAAAACTGTTTTTT. Encoded protein: CASFQGAGKLFF.

There are a few counts of this clonotype. CDR3 sequence reads: CASSGPSTDTQYF. CDR3 nucleotides: TGCGCCAGCAGCGGACCTTCCACAGATACGCAGTATTTT. The chain uses TRBV5-1 and TRBJ2-3; D uncertain. Between the trimmed V and J ends, which lost 4 bases and 2 bases, there was a span of 8 bases. The germline CDR1 and CDR2 sequences are SGHRS and YFSETQ. CDR3 length: 13 amino acids. Full variable domain (rest looked up from reference TRBV5-1 and TRBJ2-3): KAGVTQTPRYLIKTRGQQVTLSCSPISGHRSVSWYQQTPGQGLQFLFEYFSETQRNKGNFPGRFSGRQFSNSRSEMNVSTLELGDSALYLCASSGPSTDTQYFGPGTRLTVL.

The V call is TRBV2, the J call TRBJ2-7; 7 nucleotides match TRBD2. The CDR3 length is 13 residues. Germline V gene sequence: CDR1 SNHLY, CDR2 FYNNEI. J was trimmed by 2 bases and V by 7 bases; bases with no gene match: 5. The CDR3 region is CASIAGFPYEQYF. The CDR3 DNA reads TGTGCCAGCATAGCGGGTTTCCCCTACGAGCAGTACTTC.

This clonotype was seen only a few times. This chain uses TRBV4-2 with TRBJ2-3; D unclear. Germline CDR1 is LGHNA and CDR2 is YNFKEQ. V was pared by 0 bases and J by 0 bases, with 7 bases between. CDR3 length: 15 amino acids. In DNA form, the CDR3 reads TGTGCCAGCAGCCAAGATACAACTAGCACAGATACGCAGTATTTT. Protein product: CASSQDTTSTDTQYF.

J is TRBJ2-7 and V is TRBV6-2 or TRBV6-3; D may be TRBD2 (5 bases). From germline, CDR1 is MNHEY and CDR2 SVGEGT. The V and J ends lost 4 bases and 3 bases respectively, with 16 bases between them. The CDR3 runs 15 residues. The CDR3: CASSFQFGVNYEQYF. As DNA, the CDR3 is TGTGCCAGCAGTTTCCAGTTCGGGGTGAACTACGAGCAGTACTTC.